Listed below are T cell receptor beta chains from one sample, sequenced in a study of breast tumors, draining lymph nodes, adjacent tissues. TCRdb fed the multiplex PCR reads into MiXCR, producing one record per CDR3 protein. The data contain approximately 63,000 distinct CDR3 sequences, approximately 57% of them singletons. Sequencing used breast tumor tissue. These receptors came from a female donor with breast cancer. Some clones in this sample may be carry-over from other donors' samples. The CDR3 runs from the conserved cysteine through the conserved F or W. The order of the fields is clone size, J gene, CDR3 length, D gene, V gene, CDR3 DNA, CDR3 protein. A D gene is named only where the DNA matches it firmly. A clone size is listed for some rows: how often the clone was seen (once, few, many), or a class if it is expanded.

size: NA; J: TRBJ2-1; length: 17; D: TRBD2; V: TRBV7-8; DNA: TGTGCCAGCAGCTTAGTAACTAGCGGGAGGGCCGGGTATGAGCAGTTCTTC; CDR3: CASSLVTSGRAGYEQFF
size: many; J: TRBJ1-1; length: 11; D: NA; V: TRBV2; DNA: TGTGCCAGCAAGGGGTGGACTGAAGCTTTCTTT; CDR3: CASKGWTEAFF
size: few; J: TRBJ2-1; length: 14; D: TRBD2; V: TRBV20-1; DNA: TGCAGTGCTATGTGGGCTAGCGGGAGGAATGAGCAGTTCTTC; CDR3: CSAMWASGRNEQFF
size: many; J: TRBJ1-2; length: 16; D: TRBD1; V: TRBV28; DNA: TGTGCCAGCAGGCGGACAGGGACTACCTTGGGATATGGCTACACCTTC; CDR3: CASRRTGTTLGYGYTF
size: many; J: TRBJ2-7; length: 15; D: NA; V: TRBV6-5; DNA: TGTGCCAGCAGTTACTCAGGGACGGCAACCTACGAGCAGTACTTC; CDR3: CASSYSGTATYEQYF
size: NA; J: TRBJ2-1; length: 18; D: TRBD2; V: TRBV19; DNA: TGTGCCAGTAGTATCGGGACTAGCGGGAGGGCCTCCTACAATGAGCAGTTCTTC; CDR3: CASSIGTSGRASYNEQFF
size: NA; J: TRBJ1-2; length: 11; D: NA; V: TRBV29-1; DNA: TGCAGCGCACGCCCTTCCTCTGGAAACACCTTC; CDR3: CSARPSSGNTF
size: NA; J: TRBJ2-7; length: 15; D: NA; V: TRBV10-3; DNA: TGTGCCATCAGTGATAAGGGGCGGTTAATCTACGAGCAGTACTTC; CDR3: CAISDKGRLIYEQYF
size: NA; J: TRBJ1-2; length: 14; D: NA; V: TRBV2; DNA: TGTGCCAGCAGTGAAGTGGGGAGGAGCAGTGGCTACACCTTC; CDR3: CASSEVGRSSGYTF
size: once; J: TRBJ2-5; length: 15; D: NA; V: TRBV7-2; DNA: TGTGCCAGCAGCTTGGGGGGGACAGGAGGCGAGACCCAGTACTTC; CDR3: CASSLGGTGGETQYF
size: NA; J: TRBJ2-3; length: 13; D: NA; V: TRBV20-1; DNA: TGCAGTGCTAGAGAGGGGGGCGCAGATACGCAGTATTTT; CDR3: CSAREGGADTQYF
size: many; J: TRBJ2-3; length: 15; D: TRBD1; V: TRBV6-5; DNA: TGTGCCAGCAGAACAGGGACAGCACTCACAGATACGCAGTATTTT; CDR3: CASRTGTALTDTQYF
size: many; J: TRBJ2-5; length: 14; D: TRBD2; V: TRBV5-1; DNA: TGCGCCAGCAGCGATAGCGGGGGAGCAGAGACCCAGTACTTC; CDR3: CASSDSGGAETQYF
size: few; J: TRBJ2-3; length: 16; D: TRBD2; V: TRBV5-4; DNA: TGTGCCAGCAGCGATCGCGGGGGGGCTAACACAGATGCGCAGTATTTT; CDR3: CASSDRGGANTDAQYF
size: many; J: TRBJ1-2; length: 13; D: TRBD1; V: TRBV6-5; DNA: TGTGCCAGCAGTCAGGGGGCAGACTATGGCTACACCTTC; CDR3: CASSQGADYGYTF
size: NA; J: TRBJ1-2; length: 16; D: NA; V: TRBV20-1; DNA: TGCAGTGCTAGGGATCCGGGACTAGTGAGGGGAAGTGGCTACACCTTC; CDR3: CSARDPGLVRGSGYTF
size: many; J: TRBJ2-1; length: 14; D: TRBD2; V: TRBV7-2; DNA: TGTGCCAGCAGAGGCGGGGGGCCTTACAATGAGCAGTTCTTC; CDR3: CASRGGGPYNEQFF
size: NA; J: TRBJ1-5; length: 16; D: TRBD1; V: TRBV20-1; DNA: TGCAGTGCAACGGGACAGGGTCATGTAGGAAATCAGCCCCAGCATTTT; CDR3: CSATGQGHVGNQPQHF
size: NA; J: TRBJ1-3; length: 15; D: NA; V: TRBV20-1; DNA: TGCAGTGCTACCTCTACAGGACTCTCTGGAAACACCATATATTTT; CDR3: CSATSTGLSGNTIYF
size: many; J: TRBJ2-1; length: 15; D: TRBD2; V: TRBV20-1; DNA: TGCAGTGTCAAGATGCTAGCGGGAGGGGGCAATGAGCAGTTCTTC; CDR3: CSVKMLAGGGNEQFF
size: NA; J: TRBJ2-3; length: 10; D: NA; V: TRBV2; DNA: TGTGCCAGCACGTCAGATACGCAGTATTTT; CDR3: CASTSDTQYF
size: once; J: TRBJ1-2; length: 14; D: TRBD1; V: TRBV2; DNA: TGTGCCAGCAGTACGACAGGGGGAAGTCGTGGCTACACCTTC; CDR3: CASSTTGGSRGYTF
size: many; J: TRBJ2-7; length: 12; D: NA; V: TRBV7-6; DNA: TGTGCCAGCAGCTTGGAGGGTCGGCAGCAGTACTTC; CDR3: CASSLEGRQQYF
size: few; J: TRBJ1-6; length: 14; D: TRBD1; V: TRBV20-1; DNA: TGCAGTGCTAGATCCGACAGGGGGCTTTCACCCCTCCACTTT; CDR3: CSARSDRGLSPLHF
size: NA; J: TRBJ2-6; length: 16; D: NA; V: TRBV5-1; DNA: TGCGCCAGCAGCTTGGAGGGAACCTCTGGGGCCAACGTCCTGACTTTC; CDR3: CASSLEGTSGANVLTF
size: NA; J: TRBJ2-1; length: 16; D: TRBD2; V: TRBV7-3; DNA: TGTGCCAGCAGCTTACGCCTAGCGGGAGTATACAATGAGCAGTTCTTC; CDR3: CASSLRLAGVYNEQFF
size: few; J: TRBJ2-7; length: 14; D: TRBD2; V: TRBV10-2; DNA: TGCGCCAGCTCCCTTCGACTAGCAGTCCACGAGCAGTACTTC; CDR3: CASSLRLAVHEQYF
size: many; J: TRBJ2-3; length: 17; D: TRBD2; V: TRBV11-3; DNA: TGTGCCAGCAGTATGGCACTCGGGACTAGCGGCACAGATACGCAGTATTTT; CDR3: CASSMALGTSGTDTQYF
size: once; J: TRBJ2-5; length: 18; D: TRBD2; V: TRBV20-1; DNA: TGCAGTGCTAGGACTAGCGGGAGCGCTCCATACCGGCAAGAGACCCAGTACTTC; CDR3: CSARTSGSAPYRQETQYF
size: NA; J: TRBJ1-1; length: 14; D: NA; V: TRBV6-2/TRBV6-3; DNA: TGTGCCAGCAGTTCCGGATGGGGGGACACCGAAGCTTTCTTT; CDR3: CASSSGWGDTEAFF
size: many; J: TRBJ2-5; length: 14; D: NA; V: TRBV18; DNA: TGTGCCAGCTCACCACCTTCCCCAGAAGAGACCCAGTACTTC; CDR3: CASSPPSPEETQYF
size: NA; J: TRBJ2-1; length: 15; D: NA; V: TRBV20-1; DNA: TGCAGTGCCACCCCATCGGGGTCAGGGCTAAATGAGCAGTTCTTC; CDR3: CSATPSGSGLNEQFF
size: many; J: TRBJ2-1; length: 13; D: TRBD1; V: TRBV2; DNA: TGTGCCAGCAGAGCCCAGACAGGGGATGAGCAGTTCTTC; CDR3: CASRAQTGDEQFF
size: many; J: TRBJ1-3; length: 11; D: NA; V: TRBV30; DNA: TGTGCCTGGACGTCTGGAAACACCATATATTTT; CDR3: CAWTSGNTIYF
size: NA; J: TRBJ2-7; length: 12; D: NA; V: TRBV20-1; DNA: TGCAGTGCTCCAAAACCCACGAGGGAGCAGTACTTC; CDR3: CSAPKPTREQYF
size: NA; J: TRBJ1-6; length: 17; D: TRBD1; V: TRBV19; DNA: TGTGCCAGTAGTCCACTACAGGGGAGCTCCTATAATTCACCCCTCCACTTT; CDR3: CASSPLQGSSYNSPLHF
size: many; J: TRBJ1-1; length: 13; D: NA; V: TRBV7-9; DNA: TGTGCCAGCAGCTTAGTGGAGGGGTTGGGGACTTTCTTT; CDR3: CASSLVEGLGTFF
size: NA; J: TRBJ1-2; length: 15; D: NA; V: TRBV15; DNA: TGTGCCACCAGCAGAGAGGGCATCGCTAACTATGGCTACACCTTC; CDR3: CATSREGIANYGYTF
size: NA; J: TRBJ2-2; length: 16; D: TRBD2; V: TRBV2; DNA: TGTGCCAGCAAGGGGACTAGCGGAACGAACACCGGGGAGCTGTTTTTT; CDR3: CASKGTSGTNTGELFF
size: NA; J: TRBJ2-3; length: 16; D: NA; V: TRBV18; DNA: TGTGCCAGCTCACCTATTTCGCGGTGTGACACAGATACGCAGTATTTT; CDR3: CASSPISRCDTDTQYF
size: NA; J: TRBJ2-7; length: 18; D: NA; V: TRBV7-2; DNA: TGTGCCAGCAGAATGGCAGGGCCTAGGGGGACGCGACCTTACGAGCAGTACTTC; CDR3: CASRMAGPRGTRPYEQYF
size: many; J: TRBJ2-2; length: 13; D: NA; V: TRBV28; DNA: TGTGCCAGCATCCCTTCGAACACCGGGGAGCTGTTTTTT; CDR3: CASIPSNTGELFF
size: NA; J: TRBJ1-4; length: 24; D: TRBD1; V: TRBV7-9; DNA: TGTGCAGCTTATCTCTCCCCTCGAGTCCCTAGCTTATGGGACAGGGGGCGCGGGAATGAAAAACTGTTTTTT; CDR3: CAAYLSPRVPSLWDRGRGNEKLFF
size: NA; J: TRBJ1-6; length: 15; D: NA; V: TRBV4-1; DNA: TGCGCCAGCAGCCAAGGTGCGGGGTTTGGTTCACCCCTCCACTTT; CDR3: CASSQGAGFGSPLHF
size: many; J: TRBJ2-1; length: 14; D: TRBD2; V: TRBV20-1; DNA: TGCAGTGCTCCGGGACTAGCGGCTTACAATGAGCAGTTCTTC; CDR3: CSAPGLAAYNEQFF
size: NA; J: TRBJ2-2; length: 14; D: NA; V: TRBV15; DNA: TGTGCCACCAGCATGGGGGAGCCCACCGGGGAGCTGTTTTTT; CDR3: CATSMGEPTGELFF